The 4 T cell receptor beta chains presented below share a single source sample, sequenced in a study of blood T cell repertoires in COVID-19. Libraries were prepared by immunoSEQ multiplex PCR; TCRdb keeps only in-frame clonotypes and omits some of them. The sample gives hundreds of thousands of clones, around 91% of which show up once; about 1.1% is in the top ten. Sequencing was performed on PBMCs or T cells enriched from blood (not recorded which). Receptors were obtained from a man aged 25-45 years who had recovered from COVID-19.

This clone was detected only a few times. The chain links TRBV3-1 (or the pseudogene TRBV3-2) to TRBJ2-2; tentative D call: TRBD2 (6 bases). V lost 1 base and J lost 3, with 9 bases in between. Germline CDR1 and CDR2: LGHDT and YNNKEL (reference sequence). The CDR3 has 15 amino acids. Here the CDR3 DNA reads TGTGCCAGCAGCCAAGCGGGAGTCCACACCGGGGAGCTGTTTTTT. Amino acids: CASSQAGVHTGELFF.

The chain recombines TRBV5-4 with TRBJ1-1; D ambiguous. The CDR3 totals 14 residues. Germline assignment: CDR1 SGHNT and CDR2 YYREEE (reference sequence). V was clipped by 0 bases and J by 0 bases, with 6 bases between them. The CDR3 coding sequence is TGTGCCAGCAGCTTGGACGGAGTGAACACTGAAGCTTTCTTT. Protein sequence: CASSLDGVNTEAFF.

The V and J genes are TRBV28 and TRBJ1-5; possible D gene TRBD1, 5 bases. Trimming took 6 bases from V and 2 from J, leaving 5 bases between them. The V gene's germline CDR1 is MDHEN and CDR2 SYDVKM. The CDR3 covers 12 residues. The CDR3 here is CASRGGNQPQHF. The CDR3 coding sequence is TGTGCCAGCAGAGGGGGCAATCAGCCCCAGCATTTT.

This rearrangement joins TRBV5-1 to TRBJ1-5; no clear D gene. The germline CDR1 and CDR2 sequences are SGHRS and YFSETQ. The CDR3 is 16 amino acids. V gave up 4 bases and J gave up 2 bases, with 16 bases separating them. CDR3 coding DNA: TGCGCCAGCAGCGCTGGATCGGGAGAGGGCAATCAGCCCCAGCATTTT. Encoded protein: CASSAGSGEGNQPQHF. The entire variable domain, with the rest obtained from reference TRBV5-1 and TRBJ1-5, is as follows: KAGVTQTPRYLIKTRGQQVTLSCSPISGHRSVSWYQQTPGQGLQFLFEYFSETQRNKGNFPGRFSGRQFSNSRSEMNVSTLELGDSALYLCASSAGSGEGNQPQHFGDGTRLSIL.